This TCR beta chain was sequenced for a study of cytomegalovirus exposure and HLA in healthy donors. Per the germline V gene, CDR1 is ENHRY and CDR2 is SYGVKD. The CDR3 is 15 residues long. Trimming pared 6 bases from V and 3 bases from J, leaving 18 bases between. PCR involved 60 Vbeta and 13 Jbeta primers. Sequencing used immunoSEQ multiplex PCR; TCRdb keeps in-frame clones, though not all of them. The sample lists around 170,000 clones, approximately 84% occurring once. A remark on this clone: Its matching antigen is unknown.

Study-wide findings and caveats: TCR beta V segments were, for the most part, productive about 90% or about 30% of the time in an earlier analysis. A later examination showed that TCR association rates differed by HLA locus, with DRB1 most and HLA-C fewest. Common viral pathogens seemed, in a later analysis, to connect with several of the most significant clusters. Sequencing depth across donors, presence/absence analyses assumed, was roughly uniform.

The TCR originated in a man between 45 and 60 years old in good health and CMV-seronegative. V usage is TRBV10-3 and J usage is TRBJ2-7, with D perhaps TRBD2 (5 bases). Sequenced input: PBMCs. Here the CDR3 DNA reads TGTGCCATCAGAACCAGAAGCGGTACTCTCTACGAGCAGTACTTC. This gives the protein CAIRTRSGTLYEQYF.